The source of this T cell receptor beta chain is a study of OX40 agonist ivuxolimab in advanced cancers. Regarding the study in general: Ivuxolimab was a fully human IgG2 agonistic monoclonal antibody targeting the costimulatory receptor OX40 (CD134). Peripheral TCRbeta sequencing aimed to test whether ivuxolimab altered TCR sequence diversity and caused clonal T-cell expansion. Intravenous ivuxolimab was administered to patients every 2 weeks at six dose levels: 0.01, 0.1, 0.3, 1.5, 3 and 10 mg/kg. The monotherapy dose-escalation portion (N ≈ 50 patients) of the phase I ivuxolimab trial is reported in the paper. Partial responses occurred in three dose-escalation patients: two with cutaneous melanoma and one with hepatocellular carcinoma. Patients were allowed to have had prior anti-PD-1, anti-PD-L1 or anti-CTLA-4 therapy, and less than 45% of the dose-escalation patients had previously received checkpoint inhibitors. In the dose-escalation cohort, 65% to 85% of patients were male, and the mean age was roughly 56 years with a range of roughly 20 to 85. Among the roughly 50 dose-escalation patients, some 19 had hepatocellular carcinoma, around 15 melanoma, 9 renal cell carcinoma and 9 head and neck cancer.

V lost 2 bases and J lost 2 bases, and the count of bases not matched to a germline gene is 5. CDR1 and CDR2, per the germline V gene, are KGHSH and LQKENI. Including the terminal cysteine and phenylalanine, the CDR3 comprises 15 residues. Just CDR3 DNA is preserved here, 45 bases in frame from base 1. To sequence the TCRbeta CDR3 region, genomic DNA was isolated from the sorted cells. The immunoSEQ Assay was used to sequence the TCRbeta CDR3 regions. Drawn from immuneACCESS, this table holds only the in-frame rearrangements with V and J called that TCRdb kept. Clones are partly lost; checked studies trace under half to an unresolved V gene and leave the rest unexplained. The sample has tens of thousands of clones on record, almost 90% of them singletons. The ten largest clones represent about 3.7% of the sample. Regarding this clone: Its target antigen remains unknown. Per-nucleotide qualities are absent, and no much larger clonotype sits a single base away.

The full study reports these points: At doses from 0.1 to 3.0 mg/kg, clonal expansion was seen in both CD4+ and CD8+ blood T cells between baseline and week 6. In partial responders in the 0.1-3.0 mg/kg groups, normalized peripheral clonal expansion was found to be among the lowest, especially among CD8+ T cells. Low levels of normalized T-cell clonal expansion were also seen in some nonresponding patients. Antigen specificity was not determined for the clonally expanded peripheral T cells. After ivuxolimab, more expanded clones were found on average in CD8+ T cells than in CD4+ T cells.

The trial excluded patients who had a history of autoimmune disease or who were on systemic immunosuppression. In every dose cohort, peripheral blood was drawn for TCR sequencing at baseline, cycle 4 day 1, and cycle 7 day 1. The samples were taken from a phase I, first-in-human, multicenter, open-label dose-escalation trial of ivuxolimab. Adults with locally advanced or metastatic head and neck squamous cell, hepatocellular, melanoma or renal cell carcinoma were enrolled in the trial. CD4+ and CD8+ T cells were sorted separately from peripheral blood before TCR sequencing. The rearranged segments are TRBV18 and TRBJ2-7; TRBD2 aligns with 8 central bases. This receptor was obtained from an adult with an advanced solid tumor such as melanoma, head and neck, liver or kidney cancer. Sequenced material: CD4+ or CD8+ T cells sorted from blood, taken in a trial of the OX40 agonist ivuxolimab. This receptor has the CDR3 CASSPTSGKTYEQYF. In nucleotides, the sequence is TGTGCCAGCTCACCAACTAGCGGAAAAACCTACGAGCAGTACTTC.